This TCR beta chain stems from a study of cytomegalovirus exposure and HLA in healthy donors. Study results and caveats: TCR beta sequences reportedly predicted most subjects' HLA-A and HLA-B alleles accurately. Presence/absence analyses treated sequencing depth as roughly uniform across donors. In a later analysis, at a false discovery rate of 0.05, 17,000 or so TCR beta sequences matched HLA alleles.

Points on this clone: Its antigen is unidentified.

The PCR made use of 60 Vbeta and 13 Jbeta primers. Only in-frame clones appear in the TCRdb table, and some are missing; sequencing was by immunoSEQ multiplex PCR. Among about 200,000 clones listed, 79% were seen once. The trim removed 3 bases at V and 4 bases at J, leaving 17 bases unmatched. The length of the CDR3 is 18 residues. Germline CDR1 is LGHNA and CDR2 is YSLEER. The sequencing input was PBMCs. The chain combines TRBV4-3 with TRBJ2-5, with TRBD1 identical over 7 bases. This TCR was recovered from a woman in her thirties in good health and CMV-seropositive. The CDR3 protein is CASSQGPFGQGVRETQYF. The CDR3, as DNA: TGCGCCAGCAGCCAGGGACCCTTCGGCCAGGGGGTGCGAGAGACCCAGTACTTC.